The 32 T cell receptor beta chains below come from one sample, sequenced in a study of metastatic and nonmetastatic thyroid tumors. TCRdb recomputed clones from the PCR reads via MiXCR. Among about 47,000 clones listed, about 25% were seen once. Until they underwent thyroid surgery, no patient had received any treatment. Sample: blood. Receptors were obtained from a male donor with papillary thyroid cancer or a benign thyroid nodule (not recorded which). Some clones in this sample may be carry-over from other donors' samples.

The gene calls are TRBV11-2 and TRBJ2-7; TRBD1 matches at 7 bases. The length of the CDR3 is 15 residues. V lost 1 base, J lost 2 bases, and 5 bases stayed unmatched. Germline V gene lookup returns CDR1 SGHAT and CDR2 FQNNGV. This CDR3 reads CASSLVRGPTYEQYF. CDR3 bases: TGTGCCAGCAGCTTAGTGAGGGGGCCAACCTACGAGCAGTACTTC.

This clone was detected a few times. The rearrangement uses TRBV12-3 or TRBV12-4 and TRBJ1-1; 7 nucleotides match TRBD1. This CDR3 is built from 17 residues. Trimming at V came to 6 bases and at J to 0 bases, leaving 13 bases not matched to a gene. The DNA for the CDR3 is TGTGCCAGCAGCTTCTCGCCTACCGGGACAGTGAACACTGAAGCTTTCTTT. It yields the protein CASSFSPTGTVNTEAFF.

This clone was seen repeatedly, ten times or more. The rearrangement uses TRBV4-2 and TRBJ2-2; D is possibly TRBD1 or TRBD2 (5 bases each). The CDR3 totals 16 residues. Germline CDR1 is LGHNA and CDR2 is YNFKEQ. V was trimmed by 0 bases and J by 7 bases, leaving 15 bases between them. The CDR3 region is CASSQDRGPAHGELFF. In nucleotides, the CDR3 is TGTGCCAGCAGCCAAGACCGGGGCCCAGCCCACGGGGAGCTGTTTTTT.

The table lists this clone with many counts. DNA of the CDR3: TGTGCCAGCAGCCCCCCAGGTCCCTTCACTGAAGCTTTCTTT. Translated, it gives CASSPPGPFTEAFF. The chain employs TRBV4-2 and TRBJ1-1; D unclear. CDR1 LGHNA and CDR2 YNFKEQ come from the germline V gene. CDR3 length: 14 residues. Trimming took off 4 bases at V and 4 bases at J, with 13 bases between the two ends.

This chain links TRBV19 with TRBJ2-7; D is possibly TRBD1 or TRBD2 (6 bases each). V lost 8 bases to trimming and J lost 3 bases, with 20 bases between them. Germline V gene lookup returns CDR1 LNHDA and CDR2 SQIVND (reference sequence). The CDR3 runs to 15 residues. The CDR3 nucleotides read TGTGCCAGTGCAAAGGGAGGACAGAGACTCTACGAGCAGTACTTC. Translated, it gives CASAKGGQRLYEQYF.

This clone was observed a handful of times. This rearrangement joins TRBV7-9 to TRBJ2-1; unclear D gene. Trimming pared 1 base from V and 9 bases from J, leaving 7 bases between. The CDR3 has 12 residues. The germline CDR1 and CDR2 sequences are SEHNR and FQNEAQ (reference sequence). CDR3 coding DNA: TGTGCCAGCAGCTTAGTTGGCGGTGAGCAGTTCTTC. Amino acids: CASSLVGGEQFF.

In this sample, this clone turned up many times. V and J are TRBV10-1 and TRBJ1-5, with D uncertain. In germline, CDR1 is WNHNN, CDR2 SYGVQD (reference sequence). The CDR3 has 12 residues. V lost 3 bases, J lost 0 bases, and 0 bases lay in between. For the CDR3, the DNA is TGCGCCAGCAGTGATAGCAATCAGCCCCAGCATTTT. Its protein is CASSDSNQPQHF.

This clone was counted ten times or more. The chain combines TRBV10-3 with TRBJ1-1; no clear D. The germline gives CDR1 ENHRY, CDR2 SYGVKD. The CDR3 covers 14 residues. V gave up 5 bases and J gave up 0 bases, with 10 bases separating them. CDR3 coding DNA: TGTGCCATCAGTAATGGCCAGATGAACACTGAAGCTTTCTTT. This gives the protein CAISNGQMNTEAFF.

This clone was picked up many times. The CDR3 DNA reads as TGCGCCAGCAGCTCCGGGACGACGAGCAACACCGGGGAGCTGTTTTTT. Amino acids: CASSSGTTSNTGELFF. The chain employs TRBV5-1 and TRBJ2-2, with D perhaps TRBD1 or TRBD2 (5 bases each). Trimming shortened V by 3 bases and J by 2 bases, and 14 bases separated the two germline ends. Germline CDR1 is SGHRS and CDR2 is YFSETQ. This CDR3 spans 16 amino acids.

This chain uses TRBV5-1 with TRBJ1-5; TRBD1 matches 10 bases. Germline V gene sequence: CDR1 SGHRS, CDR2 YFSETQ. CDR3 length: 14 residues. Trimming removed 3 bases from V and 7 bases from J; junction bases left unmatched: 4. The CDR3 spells CASSSGTGEQPQHF. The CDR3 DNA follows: TGCGCCAGCAGCTCCGGGACAGGGGAGCAGCCCCAGCATTTT.

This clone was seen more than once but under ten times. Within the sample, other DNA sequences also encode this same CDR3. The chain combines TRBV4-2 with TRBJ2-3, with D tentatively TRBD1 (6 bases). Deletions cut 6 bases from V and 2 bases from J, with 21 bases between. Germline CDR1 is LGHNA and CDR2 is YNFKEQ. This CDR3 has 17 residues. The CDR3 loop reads CASSDRAKQGHTDTQYF. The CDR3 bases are TGTGCCAGCAGTGACCGTGCGAAGCAGGGGCACACAGATACGCAGTATTTT.

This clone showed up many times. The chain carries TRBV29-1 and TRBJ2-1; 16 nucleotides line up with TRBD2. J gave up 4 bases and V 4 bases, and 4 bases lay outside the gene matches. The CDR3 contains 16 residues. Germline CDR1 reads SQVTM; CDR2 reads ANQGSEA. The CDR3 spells CSVGGTSGRAYNEQFF. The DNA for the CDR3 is TGCAGCGTTGGTGGGACTAGCGGGAGGGCTTACAATGAGCAGTTCTTC.

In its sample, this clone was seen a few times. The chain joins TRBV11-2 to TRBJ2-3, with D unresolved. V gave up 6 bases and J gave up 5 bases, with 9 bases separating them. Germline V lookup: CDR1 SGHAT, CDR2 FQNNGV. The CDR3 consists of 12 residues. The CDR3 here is CASSSEGDTQYF. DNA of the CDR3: TGTGCCAGCAGTTCTGAAGGAGATACGCAGTATTTT.

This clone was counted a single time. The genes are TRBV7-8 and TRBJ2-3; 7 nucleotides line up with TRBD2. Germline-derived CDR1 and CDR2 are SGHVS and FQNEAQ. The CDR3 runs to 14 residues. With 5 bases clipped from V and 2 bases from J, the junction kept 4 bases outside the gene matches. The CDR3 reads CASSQGLHTDTQYF. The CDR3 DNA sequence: TGTGCCAGCAGCCAGGGACTACACACAGATACGCAGTATTTT.

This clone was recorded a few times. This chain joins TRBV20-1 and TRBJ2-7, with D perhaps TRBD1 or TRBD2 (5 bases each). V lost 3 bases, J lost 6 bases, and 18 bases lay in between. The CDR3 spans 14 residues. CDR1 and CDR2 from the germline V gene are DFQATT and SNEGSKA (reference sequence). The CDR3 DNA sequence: TGCAGTGCTAGGGATGGGAAAGGGGAGATCGAGCAGTACTTC. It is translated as CSARDGKGEIEQYF.

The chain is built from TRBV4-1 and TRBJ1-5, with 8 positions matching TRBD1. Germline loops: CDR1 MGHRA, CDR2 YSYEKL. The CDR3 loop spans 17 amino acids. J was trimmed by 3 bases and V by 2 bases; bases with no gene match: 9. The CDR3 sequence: CASSQRGQGGPNQPQHF. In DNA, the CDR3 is TGCGCCAGCAGCCAACGAGGACAGGGCGGCCCCAATCAGCCCCAGCATTTT.

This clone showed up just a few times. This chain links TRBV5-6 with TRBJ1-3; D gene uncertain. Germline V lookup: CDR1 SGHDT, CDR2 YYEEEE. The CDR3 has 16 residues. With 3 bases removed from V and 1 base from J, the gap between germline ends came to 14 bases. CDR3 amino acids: CASSYRARMSGNTIYF. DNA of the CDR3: TGTGCCAGCAGCTACAGAGCCCGGATGTCTGGAAACACCATATATTTT.

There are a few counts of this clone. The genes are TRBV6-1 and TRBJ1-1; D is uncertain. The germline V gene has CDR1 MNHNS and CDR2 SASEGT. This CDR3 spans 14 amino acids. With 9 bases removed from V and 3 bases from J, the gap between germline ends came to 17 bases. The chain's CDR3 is CASAEALGDTEAFF. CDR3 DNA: TGTGCCAGTGCAGAGGCGTTGGGTGACACTGAAGCTTTCTTT.

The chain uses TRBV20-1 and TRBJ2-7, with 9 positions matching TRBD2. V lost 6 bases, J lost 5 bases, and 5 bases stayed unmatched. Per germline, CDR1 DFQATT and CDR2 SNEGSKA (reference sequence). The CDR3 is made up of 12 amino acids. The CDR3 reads CSARGLADEQYF. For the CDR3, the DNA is TGCAGTGCACGGGGACTAGCAGACGAGCAGTACTTC.

CDR3 sequence: CASSSINGWGAGELFF. CDR3 bases: TGTGCCAGCAGCTCAATTAACGGTTGGGGTGCCGGGGAGCTGTTTTTT. The chain couples TRBV11-3 to TRBJ2-2; D remains unclear. Germline V CDR1 and CDR2: SGHNT, YENEEA. The CDR3 runs to 16 residues. Trimming removed 4 bases at V and 6 bases at J, with 18 bases between. The variable domain in full, completed from reference TRBV11-3 and TRBJ2-2, reads EAGVVQSPRYKIIEKKQPVAFWCNPISGHNTLYWYLQNLGQGPELLIRYENEEAVDDSQLPKDRFSAERLKGVDSTLKIQPAELGDSAVYLCASSSINGWGAGELFFGEGSRLTVL.

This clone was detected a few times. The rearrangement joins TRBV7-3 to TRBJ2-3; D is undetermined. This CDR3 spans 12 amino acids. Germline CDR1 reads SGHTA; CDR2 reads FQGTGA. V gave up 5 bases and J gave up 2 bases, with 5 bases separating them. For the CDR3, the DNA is TGTGCCAGCAGCCGGGCCACAGATACGCAGTATTTT. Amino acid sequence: CASSRATDTQYF.

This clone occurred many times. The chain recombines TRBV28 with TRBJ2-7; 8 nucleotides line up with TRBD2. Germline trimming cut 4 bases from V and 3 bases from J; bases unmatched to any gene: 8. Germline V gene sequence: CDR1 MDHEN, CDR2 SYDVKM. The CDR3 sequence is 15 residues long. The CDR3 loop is CASSSPGGGGYEQYF. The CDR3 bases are TGTGCCAGCAGTTCCCCCGGGGGGGGGGGCTACGAGCAGTACTTC. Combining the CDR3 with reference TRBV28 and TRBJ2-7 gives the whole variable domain DVKVTQSSRYLVKRTGEKVFLECVQDMDHENMFWYRQDPGLGLRLIYFSYDVKMKEKGDIPEGYSVSREKKERFSLILESASTNQTSMYLCASSSPGGGGYEQYFGPGTRLTVT.

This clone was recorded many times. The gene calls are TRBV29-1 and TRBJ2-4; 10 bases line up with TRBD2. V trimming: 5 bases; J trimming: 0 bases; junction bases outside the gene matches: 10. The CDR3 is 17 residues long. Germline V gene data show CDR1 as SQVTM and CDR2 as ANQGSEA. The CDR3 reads CSVIGTSEALAKNIQYF. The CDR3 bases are TGCAGCGTTATCGGGACTAGCGAGGCTCTAGCCAAAAACATTCAGTACTTC.

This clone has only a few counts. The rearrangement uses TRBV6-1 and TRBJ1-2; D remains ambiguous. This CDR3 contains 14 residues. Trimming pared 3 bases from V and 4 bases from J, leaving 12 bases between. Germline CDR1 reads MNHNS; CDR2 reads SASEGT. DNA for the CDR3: TGTGCCAGCAGTGACCCATTACGGTCCTATGGCTACACCTTC. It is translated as CASSDPLRSYGYTF.

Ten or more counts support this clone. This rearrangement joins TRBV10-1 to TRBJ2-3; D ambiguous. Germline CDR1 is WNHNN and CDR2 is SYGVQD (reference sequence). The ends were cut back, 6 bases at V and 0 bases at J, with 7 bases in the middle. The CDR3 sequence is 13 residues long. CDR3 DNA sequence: TGCGCCAGCAGAAGCAGCAGCACAGATACGCAGTATTTT. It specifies CASRSSSTDTQYF.

The CDR3 region is CASTLSGGTLHF. The CDR3 region has the DNA TGTGCCAGCACCCTGAGTGGGGGCACCCTCCACTTT. The rearrangement joins TRBV7-3 to TRBJ1-6; perhaps TRBD1 as D (6 bases). The CDR3 loop spans 12 amino acids. Germline V gene data show CDR1 as SGHTA and CDR2 as FQGTGA. V lost 7 bases, J lost 14 bases, and 15 bases lay in between.

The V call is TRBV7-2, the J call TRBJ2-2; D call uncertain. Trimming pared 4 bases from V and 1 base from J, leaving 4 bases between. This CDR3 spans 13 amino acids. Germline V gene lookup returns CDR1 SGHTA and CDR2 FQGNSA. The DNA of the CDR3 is TGTGCCAGCAGCTCCGTGAACACCGGGGAGCTGTTTTTT. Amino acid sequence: CASSSVNTGELFF.

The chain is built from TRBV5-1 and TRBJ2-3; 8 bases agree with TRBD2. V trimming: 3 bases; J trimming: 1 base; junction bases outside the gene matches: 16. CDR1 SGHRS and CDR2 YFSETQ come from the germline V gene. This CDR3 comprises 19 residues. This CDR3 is CASSYKAGEQQIGTDTQYF. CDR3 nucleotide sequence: TGCGCCAGCAGCTATAAAGCGGGAGAACAGCAGATTGGCACAGATACGCAGTATTTT.

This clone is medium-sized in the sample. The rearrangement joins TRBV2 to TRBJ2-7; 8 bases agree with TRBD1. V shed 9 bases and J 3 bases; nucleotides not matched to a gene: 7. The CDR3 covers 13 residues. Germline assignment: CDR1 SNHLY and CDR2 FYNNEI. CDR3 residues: CASQRDRYYEQYF. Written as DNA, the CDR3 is TGTGCCAGTCAACGGGACAGGTACTACGAGCAGTACTTC. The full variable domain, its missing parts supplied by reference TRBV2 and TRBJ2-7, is EPEVTQTPSHQVTQMGQEVILRCVPISNHLYFYWYRQILGQKVEFLVSFYNNEISEKSEIFDDQFSVERPDGSNFTLKIRSTKLEDSAMYFCASQRDRYYEQYFGPGTRLTVT.

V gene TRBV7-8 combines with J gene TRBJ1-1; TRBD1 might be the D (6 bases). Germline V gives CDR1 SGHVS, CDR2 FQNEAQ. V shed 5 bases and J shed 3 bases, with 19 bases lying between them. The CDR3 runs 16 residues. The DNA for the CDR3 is TGTGCCAGCAGCCTACGGACAGCGGGAGGGTACACTGAAGCTTTCTTT. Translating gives CASSLRTAGGYTEAFF.

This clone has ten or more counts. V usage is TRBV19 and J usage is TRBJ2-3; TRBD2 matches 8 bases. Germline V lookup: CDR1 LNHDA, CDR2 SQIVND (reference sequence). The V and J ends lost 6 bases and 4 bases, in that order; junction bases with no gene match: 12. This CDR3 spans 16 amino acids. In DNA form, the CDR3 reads TGTGCCAGTAGCCCAGGTACCGGGACTAGTTCAGATACGCAGTATTTT. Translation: CASSPGTGTSSDTQYF.

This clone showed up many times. CDR3 sequence: CASSQDGGGNTGELFF. In DNA form, the CDR3 reads TGTGCCAGCAGCCAAGATGGGGGGGGGAACACCGGGGAGCTGTTTTTT. The chain couples TRBV4-2 to TRBJ2-2; 7 bases line up with TRBD2. CDR1 and CDR2 (germline): LGHNA, YNFKEQ. The CDR3 loop spans 16 amino acids. The V segment lost 0 bases and the J segment 1 base; nucleotides outside the gene matches: 2.